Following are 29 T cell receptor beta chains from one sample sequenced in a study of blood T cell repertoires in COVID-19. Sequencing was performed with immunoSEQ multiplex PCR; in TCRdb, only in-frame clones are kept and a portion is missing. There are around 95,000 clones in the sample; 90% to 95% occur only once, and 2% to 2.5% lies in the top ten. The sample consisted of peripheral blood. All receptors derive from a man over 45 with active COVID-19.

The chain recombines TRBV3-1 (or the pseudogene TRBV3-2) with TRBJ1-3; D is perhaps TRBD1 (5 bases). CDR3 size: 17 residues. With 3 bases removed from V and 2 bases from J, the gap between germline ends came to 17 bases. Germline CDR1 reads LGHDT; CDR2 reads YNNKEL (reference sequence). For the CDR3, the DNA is TGTGCCAGCAGCCATCCAGGGTGGGGTGAGGCTGGAAACACCATATATTTT. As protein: CASSHPGWGEAGNTIYF.

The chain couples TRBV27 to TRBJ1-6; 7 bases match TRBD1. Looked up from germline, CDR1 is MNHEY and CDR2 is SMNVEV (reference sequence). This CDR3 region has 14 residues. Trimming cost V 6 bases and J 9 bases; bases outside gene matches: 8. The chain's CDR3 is CASSRDRVASPLHF. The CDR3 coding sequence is TGTGCCAGCAGCCGCGACAGGGTGGCTTCACCCCTCCACTTT.

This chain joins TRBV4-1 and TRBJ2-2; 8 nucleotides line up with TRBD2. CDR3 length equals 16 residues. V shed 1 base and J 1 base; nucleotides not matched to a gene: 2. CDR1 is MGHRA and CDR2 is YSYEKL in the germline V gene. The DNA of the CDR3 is TGCGCCAGCAGCCAAGCGGCGGGGGGGAACACCGGGGAGCTGTTTTTT. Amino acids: CASSQAAGGNTGELFF.

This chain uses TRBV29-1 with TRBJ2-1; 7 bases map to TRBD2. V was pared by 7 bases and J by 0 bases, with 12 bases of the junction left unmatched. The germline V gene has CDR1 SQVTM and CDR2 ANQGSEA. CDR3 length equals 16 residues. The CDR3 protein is CSAGSEGGSSYNEQFF. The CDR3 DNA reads TGCAGCGCTGGCTCAGAGGGAGGGAGCTCCTACAATGAGCAGTTCTTC.

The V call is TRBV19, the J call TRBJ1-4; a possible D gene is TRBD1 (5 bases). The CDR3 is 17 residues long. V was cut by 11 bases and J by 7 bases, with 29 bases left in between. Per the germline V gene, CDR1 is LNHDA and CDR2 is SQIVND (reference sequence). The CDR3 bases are TGTGCCTCCAGGGTCGGCCGCCAGGGCCCTTTTGGTGAAAAACTGTTTTTT. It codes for CASRVGRQGPFGEKLFF.

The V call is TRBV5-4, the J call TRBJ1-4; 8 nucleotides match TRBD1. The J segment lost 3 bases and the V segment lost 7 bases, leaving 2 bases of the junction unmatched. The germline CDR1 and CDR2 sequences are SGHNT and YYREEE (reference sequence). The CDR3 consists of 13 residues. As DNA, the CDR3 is TGTGCCAGCGCACAGGGGGCTAATGAAAAACTGTTTTTT. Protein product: CASAQGANEKLFF.

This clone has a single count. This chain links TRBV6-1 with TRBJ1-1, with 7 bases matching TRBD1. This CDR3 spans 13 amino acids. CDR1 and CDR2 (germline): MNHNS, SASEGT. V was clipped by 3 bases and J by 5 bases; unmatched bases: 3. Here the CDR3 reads CASSDRQGTEAFF. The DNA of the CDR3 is TGTGCCAGCAGTGACCGACAGGGAACTGAAGCTTTCTTT.

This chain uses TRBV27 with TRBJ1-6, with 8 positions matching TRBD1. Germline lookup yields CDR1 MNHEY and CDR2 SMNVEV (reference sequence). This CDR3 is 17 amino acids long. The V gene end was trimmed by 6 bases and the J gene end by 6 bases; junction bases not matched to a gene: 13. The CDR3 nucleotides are TGTGCCAGCAGAAGCGACTCCGGGACAGGACTTAATTCACCCCTCCACTTT. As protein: CASRSDSGTGLNSPLHF.

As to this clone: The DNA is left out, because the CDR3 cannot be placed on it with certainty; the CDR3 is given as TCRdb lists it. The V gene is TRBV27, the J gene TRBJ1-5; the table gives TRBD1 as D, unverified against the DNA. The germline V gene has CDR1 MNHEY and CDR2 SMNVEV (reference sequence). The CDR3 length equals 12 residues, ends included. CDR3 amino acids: CASSSDSLHQHF.

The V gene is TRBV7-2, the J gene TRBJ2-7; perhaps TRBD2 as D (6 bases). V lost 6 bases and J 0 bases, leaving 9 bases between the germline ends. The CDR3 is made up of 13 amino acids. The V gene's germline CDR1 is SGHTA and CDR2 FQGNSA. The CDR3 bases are TGTGCCAGCAGTAGCGGATCCTCCTACGAGCAGTACGTC. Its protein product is CASSSGSSYEQYV.

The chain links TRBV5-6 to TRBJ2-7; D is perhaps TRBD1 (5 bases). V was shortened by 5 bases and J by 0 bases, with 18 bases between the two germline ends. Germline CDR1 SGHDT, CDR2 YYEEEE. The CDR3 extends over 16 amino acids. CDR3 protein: CASSLRTQRSSYEQYV. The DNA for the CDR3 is TGTGCCAGCAGTTTAAGGACACAACGTAGCTCCTACGAGCAGTACGTC.

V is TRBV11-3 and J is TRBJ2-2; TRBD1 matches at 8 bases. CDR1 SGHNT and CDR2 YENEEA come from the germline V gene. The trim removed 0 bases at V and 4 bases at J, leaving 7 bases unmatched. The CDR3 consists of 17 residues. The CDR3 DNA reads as TGTGCCAGCAGCTTAGATCCAGGGGGCGGTATCACCGGGGAGCTGTTTTTT. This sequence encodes CASSLDPGGGITGELFF.

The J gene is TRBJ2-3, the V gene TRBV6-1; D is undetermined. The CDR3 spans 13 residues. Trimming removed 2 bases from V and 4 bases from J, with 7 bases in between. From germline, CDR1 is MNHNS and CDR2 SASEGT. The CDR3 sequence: CASSELRADTQYF. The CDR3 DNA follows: TGTGCCAGCAGTGAACTACGGGCAGATACGCAGTATTTT.

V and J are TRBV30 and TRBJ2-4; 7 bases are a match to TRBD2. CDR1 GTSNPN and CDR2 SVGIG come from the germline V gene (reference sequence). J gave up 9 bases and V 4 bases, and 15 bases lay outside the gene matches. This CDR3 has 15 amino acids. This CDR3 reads CAWNPRGGRAGIQYF. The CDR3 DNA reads TGTGCCTGGAACCCCCGAGGTGGGAGGGCGGGCATTCAGTACTTC. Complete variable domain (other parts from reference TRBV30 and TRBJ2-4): SQTIHQWPATLVQPVGSPLSLECTVEGTSNPNLYWYRQAAGRGLQLLFYSVGIGQISSEVPQNLSASRPQDRQFILSSKKLLLSDSGFYLCAWNPRGGRAGIQYFGAGTRLSVL.

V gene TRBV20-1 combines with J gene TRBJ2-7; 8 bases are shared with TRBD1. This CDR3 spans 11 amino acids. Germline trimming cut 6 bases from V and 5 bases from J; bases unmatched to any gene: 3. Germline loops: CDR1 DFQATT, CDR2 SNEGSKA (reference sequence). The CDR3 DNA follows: TGCAGTGCCAAGGACAGGGACGAGCAGTACTTC. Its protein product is CSAKDRDEQYF.

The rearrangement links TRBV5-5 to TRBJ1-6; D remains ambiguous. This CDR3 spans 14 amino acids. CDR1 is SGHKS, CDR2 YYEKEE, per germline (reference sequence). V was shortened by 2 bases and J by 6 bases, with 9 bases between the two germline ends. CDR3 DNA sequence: TGTGCCAGCAGCTTAGAGACAAGTAATTCACCCCTCCACTTT. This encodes CASSLETSNSPLHF.

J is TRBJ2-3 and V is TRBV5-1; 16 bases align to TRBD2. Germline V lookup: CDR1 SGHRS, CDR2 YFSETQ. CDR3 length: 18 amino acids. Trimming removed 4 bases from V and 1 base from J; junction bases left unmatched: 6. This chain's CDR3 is CASSLPGLAGGRTDTQYF. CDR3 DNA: TGCGCCAGCAGCCTTCCGGGACTAGCGGGAGGGCGCACAGATACGCAGTATTTT.

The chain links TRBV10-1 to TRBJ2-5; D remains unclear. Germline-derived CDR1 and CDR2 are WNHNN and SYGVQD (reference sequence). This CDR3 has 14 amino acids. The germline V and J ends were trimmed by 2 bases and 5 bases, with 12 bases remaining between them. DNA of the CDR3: TGCGCCAGCAGTGAGAGGCTAGGTGGTGAGACCCAGTACTTC. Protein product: CASSERLGGETQYF.

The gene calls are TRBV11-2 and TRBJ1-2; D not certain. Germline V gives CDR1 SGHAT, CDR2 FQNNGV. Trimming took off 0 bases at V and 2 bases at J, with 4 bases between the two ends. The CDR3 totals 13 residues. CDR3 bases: TGTGCCAGCAGCTTAGACAGGAACTATGGCTACACCTTC. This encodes CASSLDRNYGYTF.

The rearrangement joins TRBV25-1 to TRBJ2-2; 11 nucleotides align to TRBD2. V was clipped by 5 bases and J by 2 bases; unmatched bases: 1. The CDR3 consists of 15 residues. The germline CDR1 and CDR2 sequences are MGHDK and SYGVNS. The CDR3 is CASSLAGGNTGELFF. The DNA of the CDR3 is TGTGCCAGCAGTCTAGCGGGAGGCAACACCGGGGAGCTGTTTTTT. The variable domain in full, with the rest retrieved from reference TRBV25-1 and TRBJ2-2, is EADIYQTPRYLVIGTGKKITLECSQTMGHDKMYWYQQDPGMELHLIHYSYGVNSTEKGDLSSESTVSRIRTEHFPLTLESARPSHTSQYLCASSLAGGNTGELFFGEGSRLTVL.

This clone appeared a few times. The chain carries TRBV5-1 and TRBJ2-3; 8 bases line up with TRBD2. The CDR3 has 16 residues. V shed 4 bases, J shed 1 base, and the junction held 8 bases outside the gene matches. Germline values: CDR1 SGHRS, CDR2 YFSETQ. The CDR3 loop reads CASSAQPGLGTDTQYF. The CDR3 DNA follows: TGCGCCAGCAGCGCGCAACCGGGACTAGGCACAGATACGCAGTATTTT.

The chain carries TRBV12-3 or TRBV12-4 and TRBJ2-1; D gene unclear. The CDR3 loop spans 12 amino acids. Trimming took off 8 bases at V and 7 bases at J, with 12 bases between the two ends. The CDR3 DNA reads TGTGCCAGCTCCGGTCTACCAAATGAGCAGTTCTTC. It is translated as CASSGLPNEQFF.

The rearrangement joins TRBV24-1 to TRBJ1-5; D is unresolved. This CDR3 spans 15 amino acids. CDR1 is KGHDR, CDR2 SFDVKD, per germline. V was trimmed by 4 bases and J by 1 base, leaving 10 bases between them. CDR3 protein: CATSDSDWSNQPQHF. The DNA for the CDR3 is TGTGCCACCAGTGACTCGGACTGGAGCAATCAGCCCCAGCATTTT.

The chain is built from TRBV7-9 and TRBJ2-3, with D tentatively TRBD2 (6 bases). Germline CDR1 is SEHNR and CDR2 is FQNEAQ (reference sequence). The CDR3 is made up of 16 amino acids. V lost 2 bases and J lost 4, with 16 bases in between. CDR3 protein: CASSLTPSGTADTQYF. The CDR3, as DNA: TGTGCCAGCAGCTTAACCCCGTCCGGGACTGCAGATACGCAGTATTTT.

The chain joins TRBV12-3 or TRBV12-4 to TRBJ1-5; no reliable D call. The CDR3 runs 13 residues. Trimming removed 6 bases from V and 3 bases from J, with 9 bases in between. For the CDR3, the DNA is TGTGCCAGCAGCTTGAGGTCCAATCAGCCCCAGCATTTT. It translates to CASSLRSNQPQHF.

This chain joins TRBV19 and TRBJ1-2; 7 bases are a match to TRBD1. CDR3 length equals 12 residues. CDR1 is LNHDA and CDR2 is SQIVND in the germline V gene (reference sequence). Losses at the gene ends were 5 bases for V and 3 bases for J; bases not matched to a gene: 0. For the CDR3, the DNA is TGTGCCAGTAGTGACAGGGACTATGGCTACACCTTC. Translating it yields CASSDRDYGYTF.

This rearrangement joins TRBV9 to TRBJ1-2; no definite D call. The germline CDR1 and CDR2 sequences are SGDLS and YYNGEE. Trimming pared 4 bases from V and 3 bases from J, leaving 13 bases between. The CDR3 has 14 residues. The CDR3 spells CASSLHGRDYGYTF. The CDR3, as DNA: TGTGCCAGCAGCCTCCACGGGAGGGACTATGGCTACACCTTC.

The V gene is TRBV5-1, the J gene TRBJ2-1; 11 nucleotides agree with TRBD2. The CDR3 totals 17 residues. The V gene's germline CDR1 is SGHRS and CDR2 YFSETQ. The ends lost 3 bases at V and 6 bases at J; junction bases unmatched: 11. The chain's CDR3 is CASSSAPRLAGTNEQFF. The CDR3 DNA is TGCGCCAGCAGCTCGGCCCCGAGACTAGCGGGAACCAATGAGCAGTTCTTC.

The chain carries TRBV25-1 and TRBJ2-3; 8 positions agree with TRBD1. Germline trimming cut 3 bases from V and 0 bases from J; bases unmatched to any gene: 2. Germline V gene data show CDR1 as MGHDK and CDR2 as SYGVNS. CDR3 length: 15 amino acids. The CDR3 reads CASSEDRVSTDTQYF. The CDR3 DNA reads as TGTGCCAGCAGTGAGGACAGGGTTAGCACAGATACGCAGTATTTT.